This is a list of T cell receptor beta chains from one sample in a study of T-cell reconstitution after alpha-beta-depleted transplantation in children. TCRdb recomputed calls from the PCR reads with MiXCR, one row per CDR3 protein. The sample carries approximately 1,000,000 distinct CDR3 sequences, about 30% recorded once. The specimen was PBMCs, mostly from graft donor cells, collected 360 days after TCRalphabeta/CD19-depleted stem cell transplant. All receptors derive from a boy under two years old who had a stem cell transplant for SCID, so the T cells may come from the graft donor. The CDR3 runs from the conserved cysteine through the conserved F or W. The order of the fields is V gene, clone size, J gene, D gene, CDR3 DNA, CDR3 protein. The D gene is left open where the match is weak. The listing skips clone size in some rows; elsewhere it reads once, few, many or a size class.

v_gene: TRBV29-1; abundance: many; j_gene: TRBJ2-3; d_gene: NA; CDR3nt: TGCAGCGTGGTTAGCTTTACCGGCGCAGATACGCAGTATTTT; CDR3aa: CSVVSFTGADTQYF
v_gene: TRBV4-1; abundance: NA; j_gene: TRBJ2-7; d_gene: NA; CDR3nt: TGCGCCAGCAGCCAAACGGGGGCCCCCAAGCAGTACTTC; CDR3aa: CASSQTGAPKQYF
v_gene: TRBV6-5; abundance: few; j_gene: TRBJ2-1; d_gene: TRBD1; CDR3nt: TGTGCCAGCAGTTATTCCCCACCCGGGACAGGTAGCGGCAATGAGCAGTTCTTC; CDR3aa: CASSYSPPGTGSGNEQFF
v_gene: TRBV10-3; abundance: NA; j_gene: TRBJ2-3; d_gene: TRBD2; CDR3nt: TGTGCCATCAGTGCGAACCTAGCGGGGAGGGATACGCAGTATTTT; CDR3aa: CAISANLAGRDTQYF
v_gene: TRBV10-3; abundance: NA; j_gene: TRBJ2-5; d_gene: NA; CDR3nt: TGTGCCATCAGTGAAATGGGCGAAGAGAGCCAGTACTTC; CDR3aa: CAISEMGEESQYF
v_gene: TRBV7-2; abundance: NA; j_gene: TRBJ2-5; d_gene: TRBD1; CDR3nt: TGTGCCAGCAGCTCGGGACAGGGAACAGAGACCCAGTACTTC; CDR3aa: CASSSGQGTETQYF
v_gene: TRBV29-1; abundance: few; j_gene: TRBJ1-2; d_gene: NA; CDR3nt: TGCAGCGTTGGGGCAGTCTGGGGCTACACCTTC; CDR3aa: CSVGAVWGYTF
v_gene: TRBV6-5; abundance: NA; j_gene: TRBJ2-1; d_gene: NA; CDR3nt: TGTGCCAGCAGTTACTCCTACGGGGGGCCCTACAATGAGCAGTTCTTC; CDR3aa: CASSYSYGGPYNEQFF
v_gene: TRBV7-9; abundance: few; j_gene: TRBJ2-1; d_gene: TRBD2; CDR3nt: TGTGCCAGCAGCTTAAGCCTAGCGGGCTTCTACAATGAGCAGTTCTTC; CDR3aa: CASSLSLAGFYNEQFF
v_gene: TRBV15; abundance: few; j_gene: TRBJ1-2; d_gene: NA; CDR3nt: TGTGCCACCAGCCCTCAGGCGGGCAGGTGGGACTATGGCTACACCTTC; CDR3aa: CATSPQAGRWDYGYTF
v_gene: TRBV12-3/TRBV12-4; abundance: NA; j_gene: TRBJ2-5; d_gene: TRBD1; CDR3nt: TGTGCCAGCAGTTTAGAAAACAGGGGTGAAAAGACCCAGTACTTC; CDR3aa: CASSLENRGEKTQYF
v_gene: TRBV5-1; abundance: NA; j_gene: TRBJ2-7; d_gene: NA; CDR3nt: TGCGCCAGCATGAACTCGGACGGTTCCTACGAGCAGTACTTC; CDR3aa: CASMNSDGSYEQYF
v_gene: TRBV24-1; abundance: NA; j_gene: TRBJ2-2; d_gene: TRBD2; CDR3nt: TGTGCCACCAGTGATCCCCAGCGGGGGACCGGGGAGCTGTTTTTT; CDR3aa: CATSDPQRGTGELFF
v_gene: TRBV5-1; abundance: NA; j_gene: TRBJ2-1; d_gene: TRBD2; CDR3nt: TGCGCCAGCAGCTTGGGAGCTAGCGGGGGGTCCACCTTAGCCTACAATGAGCAGTTCTTC; CDR3aa: CASSLGASGGSTLAYNEQFF
v_gene: TRBV12-3/TRBV12-4; abundance: NA; j_gene: TRBJ2-2; d_gene: TRBD2; CDR3nt: TGTGCCAGCAGTCCCCGGTTGGGCAGCGGGGGAAACACCGGGGAGCTGTTTTTT; CDR3aa: CASSPRLGSGGNTGELFF
v_gene: TRBV9; abundance: NA; j_gene: TRBJ2-3; d_gene: TRBD1; CDR3nt: TGTGCCAGCAGCGCGATCGACAGGGACGCAGATACGCAGTATTTT; CDR3aa: CASSAIDRDADTQYF
v_gene: TRBV6-5; abundance: NA; j_gene: TRBJ2-5; d_gene: NA; CDR3nt: TGTGCCAGCAGTTACGAGGGGAACCTCCAAGAGACCCAGTACTTC; CDR3aa: CASSYEGNLQETQYF
v_gene: TRBV9; abundance: few; j_gene: TRBJ2-1; d_gene: NA; CDR3nt: TGTGCCAGCAGCGTGGAGGGGATCTCCTACAATGAGCAGTTCTTC; CDR3aa: CASSVEGISYNEQFF
v_gene: TRBV7-9; abundance: NA; j_gene: TRBJ1-1; d_gene: NA; CDR3nt: TGTGCCAGCAGCCCCCGACAAGCTTTCTTT; CDR3aa: CASSPRQAFF
v_gene: TRBV12-3/TRBV12-4; abundance: many; j_gene: TRBJ2-7; d_gene: NA; CDR3nt: TGTGCCAGCAGTTTTGGGTCCTACGAGCAGTACTTC; CDR3aa: CASSFGSYEQYF
v_gene: TRBV4-2; abundance: few; j_gene: TRBJ1-1; d_gene: NA; CDR3nt: TGTGCCAGCAGCCATAGTGAGAGCACTGAAGCTTTCTTT; CDR3aa: CASSHSESTEAFF
v_gene: TRBV10-3; abundance: NA; j_gene: TRBJ1-5; d_gene: TRBD1; CDR3nt: TGTGCCATCAGTGACTCAGGGGGGAGCAATCAGCCCCAGCATTTT; CDR3aa: CAISDSGGSNQPQHF
v_gene: TRBV7-2; abundance: NA; j_gene: TRBJ2-4; d_gene: NA; CDR3nt: TGTGCCAGCAGCCCCGCTCTCGGGATTCAGTACTTC; CDR3aa: CASSPALGIQYF
v_gene: TRBV27; abundance: many; j_gene: TRBJ2-7; d_gene: NA; CDR3nt: TGTGCCAGCAGTTTATCCCGTTGGAACTCCTACGAGCAGTACTTC; CDR3aa: CASSLSRWNSYEQYF
v_gene: TRBV6-2/TRBV6-3; abundance: NA; j_gene: TRBJ2-1; d_gene: NA; CDR3nt: TGTGCCAGCGTCAGGGGTTTTTCCTACAATGAGCAGTTCTTC; CDR3aa: CASVRGFSYNEQFF
v_gene: TRBV10-2; abundance: few; j_gene: TRBJ2-7; d_gene: TRBD2; CDR3nt: TGCGCCAGCGAACGTGCGGGGGGGCCTTACGAGCAGTACTTC; CDR3aa: CASERAGGPYEQYF
v_gene: TRBV6-5; abundance: NA; j_gene: TRBJ1-1; d_gene: NA; CDR3nt: TGTGCCAGCAGTTCCGCGGGGGGGGCTTTCTTT; CDR3aa: CASSSAGGAFF
v_gene: TRBV9; abundance: NA; j_gene: TRBJ1-1; d_gene: TRBD1; CDR3nt: TGTGCCAGCAGCCCGACGGACAGGGTGAACACTGAAGCTTTCTTT; CDR3aa: CASSPTDRVNTEAFF
v_gene: TRBV5-6; abundance: NA; j_gene: TRBJ1-1; d_gene: NA; CDR3nt: TGTGCCAGCAGCTTGTGGGACCTAGACACTGAAGCTTTCTTT; CDR3aa: CASSLWDLDTEAFF
v_gene: TRBV7-2; abundance: NA; j_gene: TRBJ2-7; d_gene: NA; CDR3nt: TGTGCCAGCCGCCGGGCAAAAGTCTACGAGCAGTACTTC; CDR3aa: CASRRAKVYEQYF
v_gene: TRBV4-3; abundance: few; j_gene: TRBJ1-4; d_gene: NA; CDR3nt: TGCGCCAGCAGCCGTGGACGCAGTGAAAAACTGTTTTTT; CDR3aa: CASSRGRSEKLFF
v_gene: TRBV12-3/TRBV12-4; abundance: few; j_gene: TRBJ2-2; d_gene: NA; CDR3nt: TGTGCCAGCAGTTTGGTGGGGACTCTAAACACCGGGGAGCTGTTTTTT; CDR3aa: CASSLVGTLNTGELFF
v_gene: TRBV10-3; abundance: few; j_gene: TRBJ2-6; d_gene: NA; CDR3nt: TGTGCCATCAGTGATTGGTTCCAGGGGTATGGGGCCAACGTCCTGACTTTC; CDR3aa: CAISDWFQGYGANVLTF